This T cell receptor beta chain was identified during a study of shared clonotypes between healthy human individuals. Study overall: CD4 naive cells filled three plates per donor, CD4 memory three, CD8 naive two and CD8 memory one.

Running of the assay took place at deep level. TCRdb's copy holds only in-frame clones and misses some; the assay was immunoSEQ multiplex PCR. This table has some 660,000 clones, around 73% appearing once. CDR3 size: 13 residues. Trimming left V 4 bases short and J 0 bases short, with 6 bases between. Germline V gene data show CDR1 as ENHRY and CDR2 as SYGVKD. This sequence originates from a woman aged 30 to 39 in good health. The rearrangement uses TRBV10-3 and TRBJ1-1; D is uncertain. The source material was memory CD4+ T cells sorted from blood. Subset of the sample: CD45RA-negative fraction. This chain's CDR3 is CAISVGLNTEAFF. The CDR3, as DNA: TGTGCCATCAGTGTGGGCCTGAACACTGAAGCTTTCTTT.